One sample yielded the 20 T cell receptor beta chains listed below, sequenced in a study of blood T cells in healthy people across ages. A second PCR, run for roughly 7 to 11 cycles, used a sample-barcoded 5' primer plus a J-beta primer mix. TCRdb fed the 5' RACE reads into MiXCR, producing one record per CDR3 protein. In the table there are roughly 500,000 distinct CDR3 sequences, roughly 28% of which are singletons. Sequenced material: blood. Receptor source: a woman in her 70s in good health.

The table lists this clonotype with a few counts. The chain couples TRBV10-3 to TRBJ1-4; D gene uncertain. The CDR3 sequence is 12 residues long. Trimming removed 0 bases from V and 8 bases from J, with 4 bases in between. CDR1 and CDR2 from the germline V gene are ENHRY and SYGVKD. Here the CDR3 reads CAISESDEKLFF. CDR3 bases: TGTGCCATCAGTGAGTCCGACGAAAAACTGTTTTTT.

This chain uses TRBV12-3 or TRBV12-4 with TRBJ1-2, with TRBD1 matching 7 bases. V lost 4 bases, J lost 8 bases, and 7 bases stayed unmatched. There are 13 residues in the CDR3. DNA of the CDR3: TGTGCCAGCAGTTCTGGACAGGCCCGGGGCTACACCTTC. It is translated as CASSSGQARGYTF.

The rearrangement uses TRBV12-3 or TRBV12-4 and TRBJ2-7, with D possibly being TRBD1 or TRBD2 (7 bases each). This CDR3 spans 13 amino acids. The V end lost 5 bases, the J end lost 6 bases, and 14 bases lay between the germline ends. In DNA form, the CDR3 reads TGTGCCAGCAGTCCCCAGGGGGGGTTCGAGCAGTACTTC. It codes for CASSPQGGFEQYF.

The J gene is TRBJ2-4, the V gene TRBV9, with a tentative D call TRBD2 (6 bases). V was shortened by 1 base and J by 8 bases, with 16 bases between the two germline ends. Germline lookup yields CDR1 SGDLS and CDR2 YYNGEE. There are 15 residues in the CDR3. The CDR3 region is CASSVFGGAMDIQYF. CDR3 bases: TGTGCCAGCAGCGTATTCGGGGGAGCGATGGACATTCAGTACTTC.

This clonotype was seen more than once but under ten times. CDR3 in amino acids: CASSQSQAATYEQYF. The CDR3 bases are TGTGCCAGCTCGCAGTCTCAGGCAGCCACCTACGAGCAGTACTTC. The chain combines TRBV18 with TRBJ2-7, with D uncertain. CDR3 length: 15 residues. Germline V gene data show CDR1 as KGHSH and CDR2 as LQKENI. V lost 6 bases and J 2 bases, leaving 17 bases between the germline ends.

This clonotype was recorded a few times. The rearrangement links TRBV27 to TRBJ2-3, with 7 bases lining up with TRBD2. This CDR3 spans 14 amino acids. Germline values: CDR1 MNHEY, CDR2 SMNVEV (reference sequence). The ends lost 6 bases at V and 2 bases at J; junction bases unmatched: 5. The CDR3 DNA follows: TGTGCCAGCAGCTGGGGAGGGTTCACAGATACGCAGTATTTT. It specifies CASSWGGFTDTQYF.

This clonotype was observed many times. The chain couples TRBV20-1 to TRBJ2-5; D is perhaps TRBD1 (6 bases). V was clipped by 2 bases and J by 5 bases, with 18 bases between them. Germline V gives CDR1 DFQATT, CDR2 SNEGSKA (reference sequence). The CDR3 covers 15 residues. This CDR3 reads CSARQATGLGETQYF. DNA for the CDR3: TGCAGTGCTAGACAGGCCACAGGGTTGGGGGAGACCCAGTACTTC.

The V call is TRBV6-1, the J call TRBJ2-2; D is perhaps TRBD2 (6 bases). V was cut by 5 bases and J by 7 bases, with 23 bases left in between. The CDR3 has 17 residues. Germline values: CDR1 MNHNS, CDR2 SASEGT. The CDR3 coding sequence is TGTGCCAGCAGTCCTACCGGGACTCCGATCGGGGGCGGGGAGCTGTTTTTT. The encoded protein is CASSPTGTPIGGGELFF.

The chain uses TRBV7-2 and TRBJ1-3, with TRBD1 matching 11 bases. The CDR3 consists of 15 residues. Germline CDR1 SGHTA, CDR2 FQGNSA. The V segment lost 5 bases and the J segment 4 bases; nucleotides outside the gene matches: 4. CDR3: CASSGQGASGNTIYF. CDR3 DNA: TGTGCCAGCAGCGGACAGGGGGCATCCGGAAACACCATATATTTT.

This rearrangement joins TRBV7-2 to TRBJ2-1; either TRBD1 or TRBD2 may supply D (6 bases each). There are 16 residues in the CDR3. Trimming pared 5 bases from V and 7 bases from J, leaving 21 bases between. CDR1 is SGHTA and CDR2 is FQGNSA in the germline V gene. The CDR3 loop reads CASSQAEWGAWNEQFF. DNA for the CDR3: TGTGCCAGCAGCCAGGCTGAGTGGGGGGCGTGGAATGAGCAGTTCTTC.

This clonotype was recorded a few times. The chain combines TRBV12-3 or TRBV12-4 with TRBJ2-5; D assignment may be TRBD1 or TRBD2 (5 bases each). V dropped 6 bases and J dropped 0 bases, with 20 bases sitting between them. This CDR3 region has 17 residues. CDR3 amino acids: CASSSQRGRANQETQYF. The CDR3, as DNA: TGTGCCAGCAGCTCCCAGAGGGGCAGGGCTAACCAAGAGACCCAGTACTTC.

This chain links TRBV20-1 with TRBJ2-3, with D possibly being TRBD1 or TRBD2 (5 bases each). Germline assignment: CDR1 DFQATT and CDR2 SNEGSKA (reference sequence). The V gene lost 3 bases and the J gene lost 1 base, with 17 bases spanning the gap. The CDR3 runs to 16 residues. CDR3 DNA sequence: TGCAGTGCTAGCCAGGGCCGGGGTTGGGGCACAGATACGCAGTATTTT. This translates into CSASQGRGWGTDTQYF.

The chain recombines TRBV18 with TRBJ2-5; D gene unclear. Trimming stripped 4 bases from V and 3 bases from J, with 9 bases between. This CDR3 is built from 13 residues. The V gene's germline CDR1 is KGHSH and CDR2 LQKENI. CDR3 region: CASSRNREETQYF. CDR3 in DNA: TGTGCCAGCTCACGGAACCGAGAAGAGACCCAGTACTTC.

Many counts were recorded for this clonotype. V and J are TRBV18 and TRBJ2-5; D ambiguous. Trimming removed 2 bases at V and 4 bases at J, with 11 bases between. This CDR3 spans 14 amino acids. The V gene's germline CDR1 is KGHSH and CDR2 LQKENI. The CDR3 is CASSPKKHRETQYF. The CDR3 region has the DNA TGTGCCAGCTCACCAAAGAAGCACCGAGAGACCCAGTACTTC. The full variable domain, with the rest looked up from reference TRBV18 and TRBJ2-5, is NAGVMQNPRHLVRRRGQEARLRCSPMKGHSHVYWYRQLPEEGLKFMVYLQKENIIDESGMPKERFSAEFPKEGPSILRIQQVVRGDSAAYFCASSPKKHRETQYFGPGTRLLVL.

Only a few counts were recorded for this clonotype. This chain connects TRBV29-1 to TRBJ1-2; D ambiguous. The V gene's germline CDR1 is SQVTM and CDR2 ANQGSEA. Trimming pared 4 bases from V and 3 bases from J, leaving 21 bases between. The CDR3 runs 16 residues. This CDR3 reads CSVVTARFSGDYGYTF. CDR3 bases: TGCAGCGTTGTCACGGCGAGGTTTTCTGGTGACTATGGCTACACCTTC.

This chain connects TRBV20-1 to TRBJ2-3, with D perhaps TRBD2 (6 bases). The CDR3 contains 13 residues. Between the trimmed V and J ends, which lost 5 bases and 4 bases, there was a span of 13 bases. CDR1 is DFQATT and CDR2 is SNEGSKA in the germline V gene (reference sequence). The DNA of the CDR3 is TGCAGTGCTTTCCGGGACTTCTCAGATACGCAGTATTTT. It codes for CSAFRDFSDTQYF.

On this clonotype itself: A read error is possible here, since a much larger clone lies one base away. This sequence joins TRBV6-4 and TRBJ2-1; 7 bases fit TRBD1. The CDR3 is 15 residues long. CDR1 MRHNA and CDR2 SNTAGT come from the germline V gene. In DNA, the CDR3 is TGTACCAGCAGTGATAAAGGGGGCCGTTACAATGAGCAGTTCTTC. Protein product: CTSSDKGGRYNEQFF.

This clonotype was counted only a few times. CDR3 region: CASQTVTSREQYF. Here the CDR3 DNA reads TGTGCCAGCCAGACTGTAACCTCCAGGGAGCAGTACTTC. The chain links TRBV2 to TRBJ2-7; no clear D. V dropped 8 bases and J dropped 7 bases, with 18 bases sitting between them. CDR3 length: 13 amino acids. Germline V CDR1 and CDR2: SNHLY, FYNNEI.

This clonotype was counted a few times. The V gene is TRBV19, the J gene TRBJ2-5, with no clear D. The germline V gene has CDR1 LNHDA and CDR2 SQIVND (reference sequence). CDR3 length: 14 amino acids. The CDR3 DNA is TGTGCGACATGCAGGCAGCATCTCCAAGAGACCCAGTACTTC. Translated: CATCRQHLQETQYF.

This clonotype has just a few counts. The chain uses TRBV12-5 and TRBJ2-5; 8 nucleotides agree with TRBD2. This CDR3 is built from 16 residues. The germline V gene has CDR1 LGHNT and CDR2 FRNRAP. J was trimmed by 4 bases and V by 5 bases; bases with no gene match: 12. The CDR3 sequence is CASGPIGGAFAETQYF. The CDR3 DNA reads as TGTGCTAGTGGTCCCATCGGGGGGGCATTCGCAGAGACCCAGTACTTC.